The source of this T cell receptor beta chain is a study of relationships among human T cell subsets. Study-wide results and limits: T cell counts were not recorded for two pan T samples processed alongside pan B cells. Th1, Th2 and regulatory subsets overlapped substantially in CDR3 sequences. Clones with over 100 reads held over 60% of CD8+ cytotoxic sequences.

Semiquantitative ARM-PCR amplified T cell receptor alpha and beta CDR3 regions from mRNA. Tagged nested gene-specific primers were used first, then communal superprimers amplified exponentially. Via MiXCR, TCRdb re-called the multiplex PCR reads, giving one row per CDR3 protein. Of about 15,000 distinct CDR3 sequences in the sample, less than 70% were seen once. On this clonotype: Its antigen is not known.

This CDR3 region has 11 residues. Deletions cut 6 bases from V and 7 bases from J, with 7 bases between. Specimen: total T cells sorted from blood. The V gene is TRBV12-3 or TRBV12-4, the J gene TRBJ2-1; D uncertain. The TCR was taken from a man aged 35-49 years in good health. Here the CDR3 reads CASSPLNEQFF. The CDR3 nucleotides are TGTGCCAGCAGCCCCCTAAATGAGCAGTTCTTC.